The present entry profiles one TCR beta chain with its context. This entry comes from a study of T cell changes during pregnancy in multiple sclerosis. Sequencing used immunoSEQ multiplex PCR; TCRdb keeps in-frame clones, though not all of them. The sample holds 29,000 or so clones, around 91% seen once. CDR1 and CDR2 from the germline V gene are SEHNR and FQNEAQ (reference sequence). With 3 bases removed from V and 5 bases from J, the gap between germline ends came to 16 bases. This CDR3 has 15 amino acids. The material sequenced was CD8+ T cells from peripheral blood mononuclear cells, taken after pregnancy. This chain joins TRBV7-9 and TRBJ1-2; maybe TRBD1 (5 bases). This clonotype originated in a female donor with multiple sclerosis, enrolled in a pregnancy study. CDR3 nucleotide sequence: TGTGCCAGCAGCTTCGGATCGGGCGGGGGATATGGCTACACCTTC. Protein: CASSFGSGGGYGYTF.